Shown below are 20 T cell receptor delta chains from a single sample sequenced in a study of delta chains in infants with herpesvirus infections. TCR cDNA was made from PBMC RNA with gamma- and delta-chain-specific primers. TCRdb re-processed the RT-PCR reads using CATT. The sample has over 1,500 delta-chain clones, around 30% seen once; the top ten hold roughly 9.6%. Specimen: peripheral blood, collected at time point 1 of longitudinal follow-up. These receptors were obtained from a human donor who was a Ugandan infant, either HIV-exposed or HIV-unexposed (not recorded which).

V usage is TRDV1 and J usage is TRDJ1; 12 bases are a match to TRDD3. There are 18 residues in the CDR3. Germline V gene data show CDR1 as TSWWSYY and CDR2 as QGS. Trimming took 5 bases from V and 1 from J; bases not matched to a gene: 11. CDR3 sequence reads: CALGNIHWGILFTDKLIF. The CDR3 region has the DNA TGTGCTCTTGGGAACATTCACTGGGGGATACTCTTCACCGATAAACTCATCTTT.

This clone is deemed medium-sized. The genes are TRDV1 and TRDJ1; 7 bases agree with TRDD3. Looked up from germline, CDR1 is TSWWSYY and CDR2 is QGS. With 0 bases clipped from V and 0 bases from J, the junction kept 28 bases outside the gene matches. CDR3 size: 24 residues. Here the CDR3 reads CALGELGPPTAGGVVVGYTDKLIF. The CDR3 DNA is TGTGCTCTTGGGGAACTAGGTCCCCCTACAGCTGGGGGGGTTGTAGTTGGGTACACCGATAAACTCATCTTT.

In regard to this clone: A much larger clone is a single base away; this may be a read error. The V call is TRDV1, the J call TRDJ1, with a weak D call TRDD3 (6 bases). CDR3 size: 18 residues. Germline V lookup: CDR1 TSWWSYY, CDR2 QGS. CDR3 coding DNA: TGTGCTCATGGGGAACTAAGGGGAGGATACTCCTTGGGGCATAAACTCATCTTT. Its protein is CAHGELRGGYSLGHKLIF.

On this clone: Other DNA sequences of this sample code for an identical CDR3. The gene calls are TRDV1 and TRDJ1, with no clear D. V shed 0 bases and J shed 1 base, with 12 bases lying between them. The CDR3 contains 16 residues. Germline V gene data show CDR1 as TSWWSYY and CDR2 as QGS. The CDR3, as DNA: TGTGCTCTTGGGGAACTAACTACCGGGCTCACCGATAAACTCATCTTT. It encodes CALGELTTGLTDKLIF.

This rearrangement joins TRDV1 to TRDJ1, with TRDD3 matching 7 bases. This CDR3 contains 21 residues. Germline V gene lookup returns CDR1 TSWWSYY and CDR2 QGS. Germline trimming cut 0 bases from V and 0 bases from J; bases unmatched to any gene: 19. The CDR3 protein is CALGELVGAAGDKVYTDKLIF. CDR3 in DNA: TGTGCTCTTGGGGAACTAGTTGGCGCGGCTGGGGATAAGGTGTACACCGATAAACTCATCTTT.

This clone is labeled as large. The sample holds other DNA sequences that translate to the same CDR3. The chain uses TRAV38-2/DV8 and TRDJ1; 8 positions agree with TRDD3. V lost 1 base, J lost 4 bases, and 9 bases stayed unmatched. This CDR3 is 16 amino acids long. CDR1 TSESDYY and CDR2 QEAYKQQN come from the germline V gene. Here the CDR3 DNA reads TGTGCTTATAGGAGCACGAGGGATACGCGAGTCGATAAACTCATCTTT. This codes for CAYRSTRDTRVDKLIF.

In this sample, this clone is large. The chain uses TRDV2 and TRDJ3; 7 nucleotides agree with TRDD3. Germline-derived CDR1 and CDR2 are GEAIGNYY and EKD. This CDR3 comprises 16 residues. V was pared by 2 bases and J by 0 bases, with 0 bases of the junction left unmatched. CDR3: CACDRGYSWDTRQMFF. CDR3 bases: TGTGCCTGTGACAGGGGATACTCCTGGGACACCCGACAGATGTTTTTC.

The rearrangement joins TRDV1 to TRDJ1, with 10 bases that match TRDD3. CDR3 length: 20 residues. The V segment lost 5 bases and the J segment 1 base; nucleotides outside the gene matches: 19. Germline CDR1 is TSWWSYY and CDR2 is QGS. The CDR3 DNA reads TGTGCTCTTGGGCCTCCATTCCGAATATGGGGGATACAAGGCACCGATAAACTCATCTTT. Protein product: CALGPPFRIWGIQGTDKLIF.

This clone rates as large. The V gene is TRDV1, the J gene TRDJ1; D perhaps matches TRDD3 (5 bases). Germline loops: CDR1 TSWWSYY, CDR2 QGS. The V and J ends lost 0 bases and 4 bases respectively, with 9 bases between them. The CDR3 spans 14 residues. The CDR3 sequence is CALGELLGDDKLIF. The CDR3 nucleotides are TGTGCTCTTGGGGAACTGCTCGGGGACGATAAACTCATCTTT.

With regard to this clone: One base away lies a much larger clone, so this may be a sequencing read error. The same CDR3 can be traced to other DNA sequences in this sample. The chain joins TRAV38-2/DV8 to TRDJ1; TRDD3 aligns across 12 bases. After removal of 9 bases from V and 0 bases from J, the junction contained 21 bases not matched to a gene. CDR3 length: 20 amino acids. The germline V gene has CDR1 TSESDYY and CDR2 QEAYKQQN. The CDR3 reads CALDTYSPNTGGYNTDKLIF. CDR3 bases: TGTGCTTTGGACACATACTCCCCTAATACTGGGGGATACAACACCGATAAACTCATCTTT.

In its sample, this clone ranks as medium-sized. The V call is TRDV2, the J call TRDJ3, with TRDD3 matching over 8 bases. Germline V gene sequence: CDR1 GEAIGNYY, CDR2 EKD. V trimming: 3 bases; J trimming: 2 bases; junction bases outside the gene matches: 11. The CDR3 has 19 residues. CDR3 sequence: CACDPSYWGPAWDTRQMFF. The DNA for the CDR3 is TGTGCCTGTGACCCTTCGTACTGGGGGCCAGCCTGGGACACCCGACAGATGTTTTTC.

A note on this clone: A much larger clone sits a single nucleotide away, making a read error possible. Other DNA sequences in this sample translate to the same CDR3. The chain links TRAV36/DV7 to TRDJ1; 10 positions agree with TRDD3. J lost 2 bases, V lost 4 bases, and 17 bases had no gene match. The CDR3 consists of 18 residues. Germline CDR1 VTNFRS, CDR2 LTSSGIE (reference sequence). In DNA form, the CDR3 reads TGTGCTGTGTCGAGGGGGATACGGGTTTTTGCTTATACCGATAAACTCATCTTT. Residues: CAVSRGIRVFAYTDKLIF.

Within the sample, this clone is medium-sized. The chain carries TRDV2 and TRDJ1; D is unclear. Germline CDR1 GEAIGNYY, CDR2 EKD. CDR3 length: 14 amino acids. V dropped 5 bases and J dropped 3 bases, with 15 bases sitting between them. The DNA of the CDR3 is TGTGCCTGTGTATCGTATACTGCCCCCGATAAACTCATCTTT. Translating it yields CACVSYTAPDKLIF.

This sequence joins TRDV1 and TRDJ1; 12 bases match TRDD3. CDR3 size: 20 residues. Germline assignment: CDR1 TSWWSYY and CDR2 QGS. V trimming: 0 bases; J trimming: 3 bases; junction bases outside the gene matches: 14. The chain's CDR3 is CALGELRGRGTGGYPDKLIF. The CDR3 bases are TGTGCTCTTGGGGAACTGCGGGGGCGAGGGACTGGGGGATACCCCGATAAACTCATCTTT.

This rearrangement joins TRDV1 to TRDJ1; no clear D. Trimming cost V 4 bases and J 0 bases, with 21 bases left between them. The CDR3 covers 18 residues. Germline-derived CDR1 and CDR2 are TSWWSYY and QGS. DNA for the CDR3: TGTGCTCTTGGGGCCTCCAGAGGCGACTCCCACCACACCGATAAACTCATCTTT. Encoded protein: CALGASRGDSHHTDKLIF.

This clone qualifies as medium-sized. The CDR3: CALGELSPRLGDLTDKLIF. The CDR3 nucleotides are TGTGCTCTTGGGGAACTCTCCCCACGCCTGGGGGACCTCACCGATAAACTCATCTTT. This chain joins TRDV1 and TRDJ1, with 8 bases lining up with TRDD3. The CDR3 totals 19 residues. Trimming removed 0 bases from V and 1 base from J; junction bases left unmatched: 13. Per germline, CDR1 TSWWSYY and CDR2 QGS.

In this sample, this clone turned up a few times. This rearrangement joins TRDV1 to TRDJ1; D tentatively fits TRDD2 or TRDD3 (6 bases each). The germline CDR1 and CDR2 sequences are TSWWSYY and QGS. The ends were cut back, 0 bases at V and 5 bases at J, with 22 bases in the middle. The CDR3 is 18 residues long. Here the CDR3 DNA reads TGTGCTCTTGGGGAACTAGGGGTCCTACTGGGCTGGGCTGATAAACTCATCTTT. Protein product: CALGELGVLLGWADKLIF.

About this clone: A read error may account for a junction end that differs from germline. Other DNA sequences in this sample translate to the same CDR3. The chain uses TRDV1 and TRDJ1, with 10 bases aligning to TRDD3. The CDR3 spans 18 residues. CDR1 is TSWWSYY, CDR2 QGS, per germline. The CDR3: CALGELVLGDTYTDNLIF. In nucleotides, the CDR3 is TGTGCTCTTGGGGAACTAGTGTTGGGGGATACATACACCGATAACCTCATCTTT.

In regard to this clone: With only one base between it and a far larger clone, this is likely a read error. The same CDR3 is also encoded by other DNA sequences in this sample. The rearrangement uses TRAV38-2/DV8 and TRDJ1; the match to TRDD3 covers 8 bases. CDR1 and CDR2 from the germline V gene are TSESDYY and QEAYKQQN. CDR3 length equals 17 residues. After removal of 9 bases from V and 4 bases from J, the junction contained 20 bases not matched to a gene. The CDR3 DNA is TGTGCTTCCTCCAACGTGGGCTACTGGGGGTATCACGATAAACTCATCTTT. Translated: CASSNVGYWGYHDKLIF.

By sample share, this clone is large (0.1 to 1%). The J gene is TRDJ1, the V gene TRDV1, with 12 bases identical to TRDD3. This CDR3 region has 16 residues. Trimming cost V 4 bases and J 2 bases; bases outside gene matches: 5. Germline V gives CDR1 TSWWSYY, CDR2 QGS. This CDR3 reads CALGAPWGIRTDKLIF. The CDR3 DNA is TGTGCTCTTGGGGCTCCCTGGGGGATACGAACCGATAAACTCATCTTT.